The 20 T cell receptor beta chains listed next were all sequenced from one sample in a study of molecular identifiers for immune sequencing clone quantification. Via MiXCR, TCRdb re-called the PCR reads, giving one row per CDR3 protein. The sample records under 600,000 distinct CDR3 sequences, about 26% being singletons. The sample comprised naive CD8+ T cells from blood, with Jurkat cell RNA spiked in. Subset described: FACS-sorted CD8+CD4-CCR7+CD45RA+ naive T cells. These receptor sequences come from a human donor in good health. Some libraries in this study had Jurkat cell RNA spiked in.

There are a few counts of this clonotype. The chain links TRBV3-1 to TRBJ2-1; 11 nucleotides agree with TRBD2. The ends lost 1 base at V and 9 bases at J; junction bases unmatched: 5. This CDR3 is 15 amino acids long. The germline CDR1 and CDR2 sequences are LGHDT and YNNKEL (reference sequence). The CDR3 DNA is TGTGCCAGCAGCCAAGCACTAGCGGGAGACGGTGAGCAGTTCTTC. Encoded protein: CASSQALAGDGEQFF.

This clonotype was picked up a small number of times. The chain joins TRBV20-1 to TRBJ2-7; TRBD2 might be the D (5 bases). Trimming removed 5 bases from V and 3 bases from J, with 17 bases in between. Germline CDR1 and CDR2: DFQATT and SNEGSKA (reference sequence). CDR3 length equals 14 residues. The CDR3 region is CSAPTRGIGYEQYF. In DNA form, the CDR3 reads TGCAGTGCTCCCACAAGAGGGATCGGCTACGAGCAGTACTTC.

The V call is TRBV24-1, the J call TRBJ1-2; D ambiguous. Germline loops: CDR1 KGHDR, CDR2 SFDVKD. CDR3 length: 12 amino acids. With 9 bases removed from V and 10 bases from J, the gap between germline ends came to 17 bases. CDR3 in amino acids: CATHSAQGLYTF. CDR3 in DNA: TGTGCCACCCATAGCGCACAAGGACTCTACACCTTC.

V gene TRBV4-1 combines with J gene TRBJ1-1; the match to TRBD1 covers 7 bases. The trim removed 2 bases at V and 6 bases at J, leaving 6 bases unmatched. This CDR3 is built from 14 residues. Germline assignment: CDR1 MGHRA and CDR2 YSYEKL. CDR3 residues: CASSQITGASEAFF. DNA for the CDR3: TGCGCCAGCAGCCAAATTACAGGGGCCTCTGAAGCTTTCTTT.

V is TRBV21-1 and J is TRBJ2-7; the D call of TRBD2 is as the table states it, not checked on the DNA. TRBV21-1 is marked as a pseudogene. The CDR3 is made up of 15 amino acids. CDR3 sequence reads: CASSKSSGLAYEQYF. DNA for the CDR3: TGTGCCAGCAGCAAGTCTAGCGGGTTGGCCTACGAGCAGTACTTC.

The rearrangement links TRBV29-1 to TRBJ2-7; TRBD1 matches 9 bases. Germline assignment: CDR1 SQVTM and CDR2 ANQGSEA. This CDR3 comprises 14 residues. With V trimmed by 4 bases and J by 2 bases, 6 bases remained unmatched. CDR3 nucleotide sequence: TGCAGCGTTGGGGAGGGACAGGGAGCCTACGAGCAGTACTTC. Its protein product is CSVGEGQGAYEQYF.

The rearrangement uses TRBV4-3 and TRBJ2-7, with 7 bases lining up with TRBD1. The CDR3 sequence is 17 residues long. Per the germline V gene, CDR1 is LGHNA and CDR2 is YSLEER. V shed 0 bases, J shed 0 bases, and the junction held 8 bases outside the gene matches. The CDR3 nucleotides read TGCGCCAGCAGCCAAGAACCGACAGGGCTATTCTCCTACGAGCAGTACTTC. This translates into CASSQEPTGLFSYEQYF.

This clonotype was seen more than once but under ten times. The V call is TRBV4-3, the J call TRBJ1-2; TRBD1 might be the D (5 bases). Trimming pared 0 bases from V and 2 bases from J, leaving 13 bases between. CDR1 and CDR2 from the germline V gene are LGHNA and YSLEER. This CDR3 has 16 amino acids. The CDR3 DNA sequence: TGCGCCAGCAGCCAAGACGGGGCATCTTACAACTATGGCTACACCTTC. It is translated as CASSQDGASYNYGYTF.

This chain joins TRBV6-5 and TRBJ2-5; TRBD2 aligns across 9 bases. From germline, CDR1 is MNHEY and CDR2 SVGAGI. There are 15 residues in the CDR3. Trimming at V came to 6 bases and at J to 5 bases, leaving 10 bases not matched to a gene. Written as DNA, the CDR3 is TGTGCCAGCAGCCGCGTAGCGGGGGCCGGGGAGACCCAGTACTTC. Protein: CASSRVAGAGETQYF.

The chain carries TRBV6-5 and TRBJ1-6; D is perhaps TRBD1 (5 bases). The germline CDR1 and CDR2 sequences are MNHEY and SVGAGI. V was shortened by 8 bases and J by 2 bases, with 16 bases between the two germline ends. The CDR3 consists of 16 residues. The CDR3 nucleotides read TGTGCCAGCGCAGGGATGGAGACAACCTATAATTCACCCCTCCACTTT. Encoded protein: CASAGMETTYNSPLHF.

This clonotype was counted many times. V usage is TRBV12-3 or TRBV12-4 and J usage is TRBJ2-4; 9 positions match TRBD2. V trimming: 3 bases; J trimming: 0 bases; junction bases outside the gene matches: 3. This CDR3 is built from 16 residues. The CDR3 region has the DNA TGTGCCAGCAGTTTCTTAGCGGGGGTAGCCAAAAACATTCAGTACTTC. It yields the protein CASSFLAGVAKNIQYF.

Turning to this clonotype: The junction and the germline gene differ at one end; a read error may be behind it. The chain recombines TRBV11-2 with TRBJ2-5; D is tentatively TRBD1 or TRBD2 (5 bases each). CDR3 size: 14 residues. The V gene's germline CDR1 is SGHAT and CDR2 FQNNGV. The CDR3 loop reads CASTPSGQQETEYF. CDR3 sequence (DNA): TGTGCCAGCACCCCGTCGGGGCAACAAGAGACCGAGTACTTC.

This clonotype appeared many times. This rearrangement joins TRBV27 to TRBJ2-7, with unresolved D. The CDR3 covers 16 residues. CDR1 and CDR2 from the germline V gene are MNHEY and SMNVEV (reference sequence). Deletions cut 3 bases from V and 0 bases from J, with 15 bases between. The chain's CDR3 is CASSLSAQAYSYEQYF. CDR3 DNA: TGTGCCAGCAGTTTGAGTGCCCAGGCCTACTCCTACGAGCAGTACTTC.

V is TRBV20-1 and J is TRBJ2-5, with 10 nucleotides matching TRBD2. This CDR3 has 16 residues. Per germline, CDR1 DFQATT and CDR2 SNEGSKA (reference sequence). V shed 4 bases and J 5 bases; nucleotides not matched to a gene: 13. The CDR3 sequence is CSATESTSGAGETQYF. CDR3 bases: TGCAGTGCTACCGAATCCACTAGCGGGGCTGGTGAGACCCAGTACTTC.

In this sample, this clonotype turned up many times. This chain links TRBV5-1 with TRBJ1-1, with 9 bases matching TRBD1. With V trimmed by 4 bases and J by 4 bases, 8 bases remained unmatched. This CDR3 contains 15 residues. From germline, CDR1 is SGHRS and CDR2 YFSETQ. CDR3 protein: CASSPEEQGATEAFF. The CDR3 nucleotides are TGCGCCAGCAGCCCGGAGGAACAGGGGGCCACTGAAGCTTTCTTT.

The chain carries TRBV10-3 and TRBJ2-5, with 15 bases identical to TRBD2. The CDR3 totals 19 residues. J gave up 3 bases and V 2 bases, and 10 bases lay outside the gene matches. Germline V gives CDR1 ENHRY, CDR2 SYGVKD. The CDR3 sequence: CAISEVEGLAGGPEETQYF. CDR3 sequence (DNA): TGTGCCATCAGTGAGGTTGAAGGACTAGCGGGAGGGCCGGAAGAGACCCAGTACTTC.

Concerning this clonotype: An end of the junction differs from the germline gene, which may be a read error. The J gene is TRBJ2-5, the V gene TRBV11-2; weak D call: TRBD2 (5 bases). The germline V gene encodes CDR1 SGHAT and CDR2 FQNNGV. There are 16 residues in the CDR3. The CDR3 coding sequence is TGTGCCAGCGGCTTAGATTGGACGGGGTACCAAGAGACCCAGTACTTC. Its protein is CASGLDWTGYQETQYF. The variable domain in full, completed from reference TRBV11-2 and TRBJ2-5, reads EAGVAQSPRYKIIEKRQSVAFWCNPISGHATLYWYQQILGQGPKLLIQFQNNGVVDDSQLPKDRFSAERLKGVDSTLKIQPAKLEDSAVYLCASGLDWTGYQETQYFGPGTRLLVL.

This clonotype was found many times. The chain links TRBV20-1 to TRBJ1-1, with no clear D. Trimming shortened V by 0 bases and J by 0 bases, and 8 bases separated the two germline ends. In germline, CDR1 is DFQATT, CDR2 SNEGSKA (reference sequence). This CDR3 comprises 14 residues. This CDR3 reads CSARDERVNTEAFF. CDR3 coding DNA: TGCAGTGCTAGAGATGAGAGAGTGAACACTGAAGCTTTCTTT.

For this clonotype: At one end the junction does not follow the germline gene, possibly because of a read error. This chain links TRBV30 with TRBJ1-1; D not certain. This CDR3 has 13 amino acids. CDR1 is GTSNPN, CDR2 SVGIG, per germline (reference sequence). The CDR3 bases are TGTGCCTGGAGTGGACTGATGAACACTGAAGCTCTCTTT. As protein: CAWSGLMNTEALF. Supplemented by reference TRBV30 and TRBJ1-1, the full variable domain reads SQTIHQWPATLVQPVGSPLSLECTVEGTSNPNLYWYRQAAGRGLQLLFYSVGIGQISSEVPQNLSASRPQDRQFILSSKKLLLSDSGFYLCAWSGLMNTEALFGQGTRLTVV.

This clonotype showed up just a few times. The chain couples TRBV7-6 to TRBJ1-4; D gene uncertain. The CDR3 covers 14 residues. V shed 5 bases and J shed 2 bases, with 9 bases lying between them. The germline V gene encodes CDR1 SGHVS and CDR2 FNYEAQ. The DNA for the CDR3 is TGTGCCAGCAGCCCCCGCGGGACTAATGAAAAACTGTTTTTT. It is translated as CASSPRGTNEKLFF.